The 19 T cell receptor beta chains in this list originate from one sample, sequenced in a study of OX40 agonist ivuxolimab in advanced cancers. The protocol was immunoSEQ multiplex PCR, while the TCRdb copy is restricted to in-frame clones and leaves out a portion. The sample yields some 60,000 clones, about 80% seen once. The specimen comprised CD4+ or CD8+ T cells sorted from blood, sampled in a trial of the OX40 agonist ivuxolimab. These receptors came from an adult with an advanced solid tumor such as melanoma, head and neck, liver or kidney cancer.

The J gene is TRBJ1-5, the V gene TRBV7-8; 8 bases map to TRBD1. The V segment lost 0 bases and the J segment 0 bases; nucleotides outside the gene matches: 10. This CDR3 comprises 19 residues. Germline values: CDR1 SGHVS, CDR2 FQNEAQ. The CDR3 nucleotides are TGTGCCAGCAGCTTAGCACCGGCAGGGGGCGTAGTTAGCAATCAGCCCCAGCATTTT. It yields the protein CASSLAPAGGVVSNQPQHF.

The V call is TRBV21-1, the J call TRBJ2-1; the listed D gene, TRBD2, was not tested against the DNA. TRBV21-1 is tagged as a pseudogene. This CDR3 is 16 amino acids long. The CDR3 region has the DNA TGTGCCAGCAGCAACTTCGGGGGGGCCACCTACAATGAGCAGTTCTTC. Residues: CASSNFGGATYNEQFF.

The J gene is TRBJ1-2, the V gene TRBV6-6; no firm D call. V was clipped by 8 bases and J by 6 bases, with 13 bases between them. The CDR3 totals 12 residues. Germline loops: CDR1 MNHNY, CDR2 SVGAGI (reference sequence). The CDR3 here is CASGGSRDGYTF. The CDR3 bases are TGTGCCAGCGGAGGCAGCCGGGATGGCTACACCTTC.

This clone was detected once. The J gene is TRBJ2-7, the V gene TRBV7-9; unclear D gene. From germline, CDR1 is SEHNR and CDR2 FQNEAQ (reference sequence). The CDR3 spans 14 residues. V was cut by 5 bases and J by 2 bases, with 13 bases left in between. The CDR3 is CASSHTTGTYEQYF. The CDR3 coding sequence is TGTGCCAGCAGCCACACGACTGGGACCTACGAGCAGTACTTC.

The rearrangement links TRBV15 to TRBJ1-2, with TRBD1 matching over 7 bases. The junction had 10 bases not matched to a gene; V was cut back by 2 bases and J by 7 bases. From germline, CDR1 is LNHNV and CDR2 YYDKDF (reference sequence). The length of the CDR3 is 15 residues. The chain's CDR3 is CATSRHTGTDLGYTF. The CDR3 DNA reads as TGTGCCACCAGCAGACACACCGGGACAGACCTTGGCTACACCTTC.

This sequence joins TRBV5-4 and TRBJ1-1, with 7 bases that match TRBD1. CDR1 is SGHNT and CDR2 is YYREEE in the germline V gene (reference sequence). The CDR3 spans 14 residues. Trimming removed 5 bases from V and 0 bases from J; junction bases left unmatched: 4. The CDR3 reads CASRPGTVNTEAFF. The CDR3 DNA is TGTGCCAGCAGGCCCGGGACAGTGAACACTGAAGCTTTCTTT.

The V and J genes are TRBV14 and TRBJ2-7; TRBD1 matches at 9 bases. In germline, CDR1 is SGHDN, CDR2 FVKESK. This CDR3 has 15 amino acids. Germline trimming cut 1 base from V and 2 bases from J; bases unmatched to any gene: 3. The DNA of the CDR3 is TGTGCCAGCAGCCAAGCGAACAGGGGGCCCTACGAGCAGTACTTC. Translated, it gives CASSQANRGPYEQYF.

The chain recombines TRBV14 with TRBJ2-7; a weak D match, TRBD1 (6 bases). This CDR3 is built from 14 residues. Germline CDR1 is SGHDN and CDR2 is FVKESK. Trimming took off 0 bases at V and 3 bases at J, with 9 bases between the two ends. As DNA, the CDR3 is TGTGCCAGCAGCCAAGAACTACAGGGCTACGAGCAGTACTTC. The encoded protein is CASSQELQGYEQYF.

J is TRBJ2-3 and V is TRBV7-9; no definite D call. This CDR3 spans 16 amino acids. Germline V gives CDR1 SEHNR, CDR2 FQNEAQ (reference sequence). V was pared by 3 bases and J by 1 base, with 14 bases between. The CDR3 spells CASSFAAVLGTDTQYF. CDR3 in DNA: TGTGCCAGCAGCTTCGCCGCTGTGTTAGGCACAGATACGCAGTATTTT.

The genes are TRBV18 and TRBJ1-1; the D is unclear. The CDR3 consists of 16 residues. Germline V gene sequence: CDR1 KGHSH, CDR2 LQKENI. The germline V and J ends were trimmed by 1 base and 8 bases, with 20 bases remaining between them. The CDR3 DNA follows: TGTGCCAGCTCACCACTTGTCAGGTCCGGGTTGGGAGAAGCTTTCTTT. It codes for CASSPLVRSGLGEAFF.

This chain uses TRBV6-1 with TRBJ1-2; D gene ambiguous. Germline V gene sequence: CDR1 MNHNS, CDR2 SASEGT. Trimming stripped 8 bases from V and 4 bases from J, with 14 bases between. This CDR3 region has 13 residues. The chain's CDR3 is CASALGIGYGYTF. CDR3 nucleotide sequence: TGTGCCAGCGCCCTCGGGATAGGCTATGGCTACACCTTC.

This clone was observed a few times. The chain combines TRBV9 with TRBJ2-1; 9 bases agree with TRBD1. The germline gives CDR1 SGDLS, CDR2 YYNGEE. V was clipped by 3 bases and J by 13 bases; unmatched bases: 11. This CDR3 has 14 amino acids. For the CDR3, the DNA is TGTGCCAGCAGCGCCCGGGACAGGGAATGGTTACAGTTCTTC. Amino acids: CASSARDREWLQFF.

The V gene is TRBV10-3, the J gene TRBJ1-4; D is unclear. Trimming left V 4 bases short and J 8 bases short, with 8 bases between. CDR3 length: 12 residues. Looked up from germline, CDR1 is ENHRY and CDR2 is SYGVKD. The CDR3 DNA reads TGTGCCATCAGTGGCAACAGCGAAAAACTGTTTTTT. The encoded protein is CAISGNSEKLFF.

The chain recombines TRBV6-1 with TRBJ1-2; TRBD1 might be the D (6 bases). Trimming removed 6 bases from V and 4 bases from J, with 12 bases in between. Germline-derived CDR1 and CDR2 are MNHNS and SASEGT. This CDR3 is 13 amino acids long. CDR3 residues: CASRDRIGYGYTF. In DNA form, the CDR3 reads TGTGCCAGCAGAGACAGGATAGGCTATGGCTACACCTTC.

This chain uses TRBV6-5 with TRBJ1-5; tentatively, D is TRBD1 (6 bases). Deletions cut 6 bases from V and 2 bases from J, with 11 bases between. The CDR3 length is 14 residues. In germline, CDR1 is MNHEY, CDR2 SVGAGI. CDR3 protein: CASSQQGRNQPQHF. The CDR3 region has the DNA TGTGCCAGCAGCCAACAGGGCCGCAATCAGCCCCAGCATTTT.

This chain joins TRBV10-2 and TRBJ2-1; D ambiguous. The V gene lost 5 bases and the J gene lost 6 bases, with 11 bases spanning the gap. This CDR3 is 13 amino acids long. The germline gives CDR1 WSHSY, CDR2 SAAADI. This CDR3 is CASSSGPSNEQFF. The CDR3 nucleotides are TGCGCCAGCAGTTCCGGGCCCTCCAATGAGCAGTTCTTC.

J is TRBJ1-2 and V is TRBV2; 7 bases are shared with TRBD1. Germline V CDR1 and CDR2: SNHLY, FYNNEI. This CDR3 spans 13 amino acids. The ends lost 8 bases at V and 3 bases at J; junction bases unmatched: 6. CDR3 amino acids: CASRQGTDYGYTF. Written as DNA, the CDR3 is TGTGCCAGCCGACAGGGAACAGACTATGGCTACACCTTC.

This chain joins TRBV6-5 and TRBJ1-3, with TRBD1 matching over 8 bases. Germline V gene sequence: CDR1 MNHEY, CDR2 SVGAGI. CDR3 length: 14 residues. Trimming took 6 bases from V and 5 from J; bases not matched to a gene: 6. CDR3 sequence (DNA): TGTGCCAGCAGCTCTTCAGGGGGCAGAAACACCATATATTTT. It is translated as CASSSSGGRNTIYF.

With respect to this clone: The junction departs from the called germline gene at one end, perhaps through a read error. The chain uses TRBV7-7 and TRBJ2-5; 12 nucleotides line up with TRBD2. The germline gives CDR1 SSHAT, CDR2 FNYEAQ (reference sequence). This CDR3 is 17 amino acids long. The CDR3: CASSPSGLAGPQETQYF. The CDR3 DNA follows: TGTGCTAGCAGCCCGTCCGGACTAGCGGGGCCCCAAGAGACCCAGTACTTC. Based on the CDR3 plus reference TRBV7-7 and TRBJ2-5, the full variable domain is GAGVSQSPRYKVTKRGQDVTLRCDPISSHATLYWYQQALGQGPEFLTYFNYEAQPDKSGLPSDRFSAERPEGSISTLTIQRTEQRDSAMYRCASSPSGLAGPQETQYFGPGTRLLVL.